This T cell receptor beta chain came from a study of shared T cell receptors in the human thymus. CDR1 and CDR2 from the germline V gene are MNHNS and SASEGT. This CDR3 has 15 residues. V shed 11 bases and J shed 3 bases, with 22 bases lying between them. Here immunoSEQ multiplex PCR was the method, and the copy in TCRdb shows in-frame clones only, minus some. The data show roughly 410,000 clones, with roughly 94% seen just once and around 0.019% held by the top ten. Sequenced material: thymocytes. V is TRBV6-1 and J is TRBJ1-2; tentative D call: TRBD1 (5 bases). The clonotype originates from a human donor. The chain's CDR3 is CASNRRGKEDYGYTF. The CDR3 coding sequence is TGTGCCTCCAACCGGCGGGGGAAAGAGGACTATGGCTACACCTTC.